The T cell receptor (beta chain) under discussion was sequenced for a study of cytomegalovirus exposure and HLA in healthy donors. General observations from the study: When presence/absence was analysed, sequencing depth was taken to be roughly uniform across donors. Later on, an analysis showed TCR association rates differing by HLA locus, with DRB1 the most and HLA-C the fewest.

This CDR3 is built from 14 residues. Germline V lookup: CDR1 SQVTM, CDR2 ANQGSEA. PCR involved 60 Vbeta and 13 Jbeta primers. The table came from immunoSEQ multiplex PCR; TCRdb's copy has only in-frame clones and leaves some out. The sample has roughly 220,000 clones, just under 70% seen once. For this clone: Its antigen remains unknown.

The chain employs TRBV29-1 and TRBJ2-5, with TRBD2 identical over 9 bases. The DNA matches TRBJ2-7 better at its end, which makes the J call doubtful. Material for sequencing was PBMCs. This clonotype was sampled from a man aged 35 to 55 in good health and CMV-seropositive. Written as DNA, the CDR3 is TGCAGCGTAACGAGAGCGGGGGGATTGTACGAGCAGTACTTC. Protein sequence: CSVTRAGGLYEQYF.